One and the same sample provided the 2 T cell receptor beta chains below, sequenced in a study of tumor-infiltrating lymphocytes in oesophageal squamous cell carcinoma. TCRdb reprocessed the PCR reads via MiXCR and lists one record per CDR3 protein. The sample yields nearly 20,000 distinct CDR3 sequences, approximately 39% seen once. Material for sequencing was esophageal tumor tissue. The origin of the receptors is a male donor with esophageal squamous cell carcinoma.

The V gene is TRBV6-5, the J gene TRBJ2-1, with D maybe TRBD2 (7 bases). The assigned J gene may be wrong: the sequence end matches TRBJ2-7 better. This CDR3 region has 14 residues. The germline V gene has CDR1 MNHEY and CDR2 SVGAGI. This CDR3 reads CASSPHTGGSEQYF. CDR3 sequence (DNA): TGTGCCAGCAGTCCCCACACGGGGGGCTCCGAGCAGTACTTC.

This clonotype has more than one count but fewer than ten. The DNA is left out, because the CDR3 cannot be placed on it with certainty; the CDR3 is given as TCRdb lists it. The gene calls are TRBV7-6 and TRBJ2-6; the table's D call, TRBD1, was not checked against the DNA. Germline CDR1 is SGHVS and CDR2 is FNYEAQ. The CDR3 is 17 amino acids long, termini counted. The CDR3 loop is CASSLQDREALRAVLRF.